This paragraph covers one TCR beta chain sequence. No antigen is known for it. These data come from a study of T-cell memory formation after mild COVID-19. Whole-study findings and limits: Mostly located in CM and EM were contracting CD4+ clones, with contracting CD8+ clones located in EMRA.

TCRdb redid the calling of the 5' RACE reads with MiXCR, one entry per CDR3 protein. The sample yields around 390,000 distinct CDR3 sequences, approximately 16% seen once. Germline CDR1 SGHTA, CDR2 FQGNSA. Trimming shortened V by 2 bases and J by 7 bases, and 6 bases separated the two germline ends. This CDR3 contains 12 residues. V is TRBV7-2 and J is TRBJ1-5; D gene unclear. The sequence was collected from a man aged 18 to 35 who had mild COVID-19 (a few samples of this study predate the infection). Cell type and time point are not known. What was sequenced was PBMCs or a T cell subset sorted from them (not recorded which). The CDR3 nucleotides are TGTGCCAGCAGCTTATATAGCCAGCCCCAGCATTTT. It specifies CASSLYSQPQHF.